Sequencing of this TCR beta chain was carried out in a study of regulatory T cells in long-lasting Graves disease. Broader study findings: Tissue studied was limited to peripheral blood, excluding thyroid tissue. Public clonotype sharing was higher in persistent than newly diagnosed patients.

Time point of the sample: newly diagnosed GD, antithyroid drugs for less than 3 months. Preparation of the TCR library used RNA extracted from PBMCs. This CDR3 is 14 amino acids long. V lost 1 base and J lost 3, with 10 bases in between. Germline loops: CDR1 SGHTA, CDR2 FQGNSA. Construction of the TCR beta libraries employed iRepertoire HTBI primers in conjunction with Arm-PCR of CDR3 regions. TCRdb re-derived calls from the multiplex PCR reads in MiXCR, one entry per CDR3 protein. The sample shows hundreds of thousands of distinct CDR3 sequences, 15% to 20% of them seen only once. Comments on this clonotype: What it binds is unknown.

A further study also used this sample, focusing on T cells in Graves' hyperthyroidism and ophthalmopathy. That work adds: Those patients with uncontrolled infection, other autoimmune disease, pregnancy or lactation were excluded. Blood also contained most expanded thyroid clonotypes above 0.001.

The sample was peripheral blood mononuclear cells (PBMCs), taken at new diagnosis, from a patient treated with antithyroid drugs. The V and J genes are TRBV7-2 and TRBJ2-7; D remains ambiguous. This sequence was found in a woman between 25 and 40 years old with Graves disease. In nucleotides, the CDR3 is TGTGCCAGCAGCTTAGGAGGACGTCTCTACGAGCAGTACTTC. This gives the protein CASSLGGRLYEQYF.